These 16 T cell receptor beta chains were sequenced from one sample in a study of T-cell memory formation after mild COVID-19. MiXCR, run by TCRdb on the 5' RACE reads, gives a single entry per CDR3 protein. This repertoire shows 220,000 or so distinct CDR3 sequences, around 9.1% found once; its top ten account for 3% to 4.5%. The sample comprised PBMCs or a T cell subset sorted from them (not recorded which). The origin of the receptors is a man younger than 30 who had mild COVID-19 (a few samples of this study predate the infection). Cell type and time point are not known.

This clonotype turned up a few times. V usage is TRBV5-4 and J usage is TRBJ2-5, with D perhaps matching TRBD1 or TRBD2 (5 bases each). This CDR3 has 14 residues. V dropped 1 base and J dropped 4 bases, with 11 bases sitting between them. Per germline, CDR1 SGHNT and CDR2 YYREEE (reference sequence). The CDR3 is CASSLSGATETQYF. As DNA, the CDR3 is TGTGCCAGCAGCTTGTCCGGGGCAACAGAGACCCAGTACTTC.

This clonotype has more than one count but fewer than ten. The rearrangement uses TRBV7-2 and TRBJ2-1; D is possibly TRBD1 (6 bases). Germline V gene data show CDR1 as SGHTA and CDR2 as FQGNSA. The V and J ends lost 6 bases and 1 base respectively, with 10 bases between them. The CDR3 is 14 residues long. The CDR3, as DNA: TGTGCCAGCAGATCACAGGGTTCCTACAATGAGCAGTTCTTC. This encodes CASRSQGSYNEQFF.

J is TRBJ1-1 and V is TRBV18; 9 bases are shared with TRBD1. V lost 1 base, J lost 3 bases, and 9 bases stayed unmatched. CDR1 KGHSH and CDR2 LQKENI come from the germline V gene. The CDR3 is 17 residues long. The CDR3 loop reads CASSPQGTGGVDTEAFF. Here the CDR3 DNA reads TGTGCCAGCTCACCACAAGGCACAGGGGGCGTGGACACTGAAGCTTTCTTT.

The gene calls are TRBV5-4 and TRBJ1-6, with a weak D call TRBD1 (5 bases). The CDR3 has 14 amino acids. V lost 2 bases and J 9 bases, leaving 12 bases between the germline ends. Germline lookup yields CDR1 SGHNT and CDR2 YYREEE (reference sequence). The CDR3 DNA reads TGTGCCAGCAGCTTCAGGGCCGGGGCTTCACCCCTCCACTTT. This codes for CASSFRAGASPLHF. Looking up the rest from reference TRBV5-4 and TRBJ1-6 gives the full variable domain: ETGVTQSPTHLIKTRGQQVTLRCSSQSGHNTVSWYQQALGQGPQFIFQYYREEENGRGNFPPRFSGLQFPNYSSELNVNALELDDSALYLCASSFRAGASPLHFGNGTRLTVT.

The chain recombines TRBV5-1 with TRBJ2-7, with D perhaps matching TRBD1 or TRBD2 (6 bases each). The ends were cut back, 4 bases at V and 2 bases at J, with 19 bases in the middle. The germline V gene has CDR1 SGHRS and CDR2 YFSETQ. CDR3 size: 16 residues. CDR3 in amino acids: CASSRGPTNAPYEQYV. Here the CDR3 DNA reads TGCGCCAGCAGCCGGGGGCCGACCAACGCCCCCTACGAGCAGTACGTC.

This chain links TRBV6-4 with TRBJ1-6; TRBD1 agrees at 7 bases. The CDR3 has 18 residues. J gave up 0 bases and V 6 bases, and 11 bases lay outside the gene matches. From germline, CDR1 is MRHNA and CDR2 SNTAGT. CDR3 in DNA: TGTGCCAGCAGGCACAGGGGAGGTTTTCGCTCCTATAATTCACCCCTCCACTTT. Its protein product is CASRHRGGFRSYNSPLHF.

This clonotype was picked up a small number of times. The chain combines TRBV20-1 with TRBJ2-7, with D possibly being TRBD1 (5 bases). Trimming stripped 2 bases from V and 0 bases from J, with 8 bases between. The CDR3 contains 13 residues. Looked up from germline, CDR1 is DFQATT and CDR2 is SNEGSKA (reference sequence). CDR3 bases: TGCAGTGCTAGATCCCAGGGCTCCTACGAGCAGTACGTC. This gives the protein CSARSQGSYEQYV.

This rearrangement joins TRBV20-1 to TRBJ1-2; D call uncertain. Trimming removed 7 bases at V and 1 base at J, with 13 bases between. Per germline, CDR1 DFQATT and CDR2 SNEGSKA (reference sequence). CDR3 length equals 13 residues. The CDR3 loop is CSGTPADNYGYTF. The CDR3 DNA follows: TGCAGTGGGACCCCAGCCGATAACTATGGCTACACCTTC.

V and J are TRBV4-3 and TRBJ1-5; D gene ambiguous. Germline assignment: CDR1 LGHNA and CDR2 YSLEER. This CDR3 contains 13 residues. V lost 0 bases, J lost 7 bases, and 7 bases lay in between. CDR3 sequence (DNA): TGCGCCAGCAGCCAAGATCTGGAACAGCCCCAGCATTTT. Its translation: CASSQDLEQPQHF.

V gene TRBV5-1 combines with J gene TRBJ2-7; D gene ambiguous. CDR1 is SGHRS, CDR2 YFSETQ, per germline. CDR3 length: 13 amino acids. The V gene lost 4 bases and the J gene lost 0 bases, with 8 bases spanning the gap. The CDR3 loop reads CASSGQSSYEQYF. CDR3 sequence (DNA): TGCGCCAGCAGCGGGCAGAGCTCCTACGAGCAGTACTTC.

The sample holds one count of this clonotype. The chain links TRBV7-2 to TRBJ1-1, with D possibly TRBD1 on 5 matching bases. This CDR3 contains 12 residues. Trimming removed 3 bases from V and 8 bases from J, with 10 bases in between. Germline CDR1 is SGHTA and CDR2 is FQGNSA. Here the CDR3 reads CASSFNSGEAFF. CDR3 in DNA: TGTGCCAGCAGCTTCAACTCAGGGGAAGCTTTCTTT.

The V and J genes are TRBV4-3 and TRBJ1-5; 10 bases line up with TRBD1. There are 15 residues in the CDR3. Germline trimming cut 4 bases from V and 5 bases from J; bases unmatched to any gene: 5. Germline assignment: CDR1 LGHNA and CDR2 YSLEER. For the CDR3, the DNA is TGCGCCAGCAGCCCCGGGACAGGGGAGGATCAGCCCCAGCATTTT. It is translated as CASSPGTGEDQPQHF.

In this sample, this clonotype turned up many times. The rearrangement uses TRBV7-6 and TRBJ1-1; 9 bases match TRBD1. The CDR3 sequence is 14 residues long. Germline V lookup: CDR1 SGHVS, CDR2 FNYEAQ. Trimming cost V 7 bases and J 1 base; bases outside gene matches: 4. The CDR3 sequence is CASIQDRGNTEAFF. The CDR3 coding sequence is TGTGCCAGCATCCAGGACAGGGGGAACACTGAAGCTTTCTTT. Variable domain in full (rest from reference TRBV7-6 and TRBJ1-1): GAGVSQSPRYKVTKRGQDVALRCDPISGHVSLYWYRQALGQGPEFLTYFNYEAQQDKSGLPNDRFSAERPEGSISTLTIQRTEQRDSAMYRCASIQDRGNTEAFFGQGTRLTVV.

The chain carries TRBV7-2 and TRBJ1-2, with 8 bases aligning to TRBD1. Trimming removed 1 base from V and 5 bases from J; junction bases left unmatched: 9. Germline CDR1 and CDR2: SGHTA and FQGNSA. This CDR3 comprises 16 residues. DNA for the CDR3: TGTGCCAGCAGCTTAGGAGGATACACAGGGGGATATGGCTACACCTTC. Encoded protein: CASSLGGYTGGYGYTF.

Only a few counts were recorded for this clonotype. The chain recombines TRBV29-1 with TRBJ2-1; D might be TRBD2 (6 bases). CDR1 is SQVTM, CDR2 ANQGSEA, per germline. The length of the CDR3 is 12 residues. CDR3 amino acids: CSAYLGGNEQFF. The CDR3 DNA reads as TGCAGTGCCTACCTCGGGGGCAATGAGCAGTTCTTC.

V gene TRBV5-1 combines with J gene TRBJ2-1; 10 bases align to TRBD1. The CDR3 runs 16 residues. Germline V gene lookup returns CDR1 SGHRS and CDR2 YFSETQ. The J segment lost 0 bases and the V segment lost 4 bases, leaving 4 bases of the junction unmatched. The CDR3 nucleotides read TGCGCCAGCAGCAACCGGGACAGGGGCTCCTACAATGAGCAGTTCTTC. It encodes CASSNRDRGSYNEQFF.